These T cell receptor beta chains were read from a single sample in a study of identical twins. TCRdb itself ran the 5' RACE reads through MiXCR, one entry per CDR3 protein. Counted here are about 280,000 distinct CDR3 sequences, more than 6.5% occurring once; the ten biggest clones make up 2.1%. These same data were also listed under a study on yellow fever vaccine responses in identical twins.

Sequenced input: memory (CD45RO+) T cells sorted from blood. The receptors originated from a woman between 18 and 29 years old in good health. The CDR3 runs from the conserved cysteine through the conserved F or W. A D gene is named only where the DNA matches it firmly. Only part of the rows carry a size: once, few, many, or a class if the clone is expanded.

cdr3_length d_call clone_size j_call v_call cdr3_aa cdr3_nt
16 . few TRBJ1-3 TRBV11-2 CASSLVMQVSGNTIYF TGTGCCAGCAGCTTAGTGATGCAGGTCTCTGGAAACACCATATATTTT
14 . . TRBJ1-2 TRBV14 CASSQAPQGYGYTF TGTGCCAGCAGCCAAGCACCACAGGGCTATGGCTACACCTTC
19 TRBD2 many TRBJ2-1 TRBV4-2 CASSQPGLAGGETNNEQFF TGTGCCAGCAGCCAACCGGGACTAGCGGGGGGCGAGACTAACAATGAGCAGTTCTTC
13 . many TRBJ1-5 TRBV12-3/TRBV12-4 CASVGGSNQPQHF TGTGCCAGCGTGGGGGGGAGCAATCAGCCCCAGCATTTT
14 . many TRBJ1-5 TRBV3-1 CASSQAQGDQPQHF TGTGCCAGCAGCCAAGCTCAAGGGGATCAGCCCCAGCATTTT
17 TRBD2 . TRBJ2-1 TRBV6-5 CASSVLAGGKGFGEQFF TGTGCCAGCAGTGTACTAGCGGGGGGAAAAGGGTTTGGTGAGCAGTTCTTC
14 TRBD1 few TRBJ1-2 TRBV7-9 CASSPGTDFGGYTF TGTGCCAGCAGCCCCGGGACAGATTTCGGTGGCTACACCTTC
17 TRBD2 . TRBJ2-1 TRBV10-3 CASLPGLAGGVNNEQFF TGTGCCTCATTACCGGGACTAGCGGGAGGAGTCAACAATGAGCAGTTCTTC
14 . few TRBJ2-5 TRBV12-3/TRBV12-4 CASSLLSVGETQYF TGTGCCAGCAGTTTATTGTCAGTGGGGGAGACCCAGTACTTC
13 TRBD2 . TRBJ2-3 TRBV5-1 CASAGTSADTQYF TGCGCCAGCGCCGGGACTAGCGCAGATACGCAGTATTTT
13 . few TRBJ1-4 TRBV10-3 CAISNRSNEKLFF TGTGCCATCAGTAACAGGTCTAATGAAAAACTGTTTTTT
15 . few TRBJ2-5 TRBV7-2 CASSLAGTAKETQYF TGTGCCAGCAGCTTAGCCGGGACGGCAAAAGAGACCCAGTACTTC